This TCR beta chain is drawn from a study of T cell repertoires in cytomegalovirus infection. The overall study: Shared public TCR beta signatures pointed to both CMV infection and a matching HLA type.

This clonotype was recorded many times. Its antigen is unidentified. TCRdb processed the reads anew with MiXCR; each CDR3 protein has one entry. The sample holds 680,000 or so distinct CDR3 sequences, approximately 33% seen once. The ends were cut back, 8 bases at V and 6 bases at J, with 12 bases in the middle. Germline V CDR1 and CDR2: SGHTA, FQGNSA. The CDR3 loop spans 12 amino acids. Notes on the study in general: Within the response measured ex vivo, HLA-C-restricted CMV-specific TCR beta clonotypes were dominant.

The receptor's source is a human donor in good health (CMV status not recorded). Some clones in this sample may be carry-over from other donors' samples. The chain links TRBV7-2 to TRBJ2-3; D may correspond to TRBD1 or TRBD2 (5 bases each). This sample comprised cultured PBMCs, obtained from culture after CMV antigen stimulation. DNA for the CDR3: TGTGCCAGCGGGGGAATGGGCGATACGCAGTATTTT. Encoded protein: CASGGMGDTQYF.